This T cell receptor beta chain was identified in a study of T cell changes during pregnancy in multiple sclerosis. Trimming cost V 5 bases and J 4 bases; bases outside gene matches: 5. From germline, CDR1 is SGHVS and CDR2 FQNEAQ. This CDR3 is built from 16 residues. Repertoires were generated with immunoSEQ multiplex PCR, while TCRdb's copy carries only in-frame clones and drops some. The table includes over 90,000 clones, 80% to 95% detected once. This clonotype was obtained from a female donor with multiple sclerosis, enrolled in a pregnancy study. Material: peripheral blood, obtained after pregnancy. This chain connects TRBV7-8 to TRBJ2-1, with TRBD2 identical over 13 bases. DNA for the CDR3: TGTGCCAGCAGCCTACAGGGACTAGCGGGATACAATGAGCAGTTCTTC. Translation gives CASSLQGLAGYNEQFF.